Below, 16 T cell receptor beta chains from the same sample are listed, as sequenced in a study of T cell repertoires in cytomegalovirus infection. MiXCR, applied by TCRdb to the reads, yields one record per CDR3 protein. Seen here are about 360,000 distinct CDR3 sequences, about a sixth observed once, and the top ten hold 8.7%. The material sequenced was PBMCs. The source of these receptors is a human donor in good health (CMV status not recorded). Some clones in this sample may be carry-over from other donors' samples.

V usage is TRBV7-8 and J usage is TRBJ1-5; D gene uncertain. Germline loops: CDR1 SGHVS, CDR2 FQNEAQ. Deletions cut 5 bases from V and 7 bases from J, with 15 bases between. CDR3 size: 14 residues. Here the CDR3 reads CASSPRRIGQPQHF. The CDR3, as DNA: TGTGCCAGCAGCCCCAGGAGGATTGGACAGCCCCAGCATTTT.

This chain links TRBV7-6 with TRBJ2-1; D call uncertain. V lost 5 bases and J lost 4, with 12 bases in between. Germline CDR1 SGHVS, CDR2 FNYEAQ. There are 14 residues in the CDR3. In DNA, the CDR3 is TGTGCCAGCAGCCCCTACGACACTTACAATGAGCAGTTCTTC. It translates to CASSPYDTYNEQFF.

This clonotype was counted only a few times. The rearrangement joins TRBV19 to TRBJ2-1; 10 bases map to TRBD2. The CDR3 has 15 residues. Trimming removed 7 bases from V and 12 bases from J; junction bases left unmatched: 15. The germline V gene has CDR1 LNHDA and CDR2 SQIVND (reference sequence). The CDR3 DNA is TGTGCCAGTACCAAGCGGGAGGGCTCACGTGGGGTGCAGTTCTTC. Its translation is CASTKREGSRGVQFF.

The V call is TRBV20-1, the J call TRBJ1-5; a possible D gene is TRBD1 (5 bases). Looked up from germline, CDR1 is DFQATT and CDR2 is SNEGSKA (reference sequence). V was clipped by 5 bases and J by 4 bases, with 15 bases between them. The CDR3 consists of 14 residues. The CDR3 region has the DNA TGCAGTGCTCCCGGGACTGTGGCGAATCAGCCCCAGCATTTT. Protein product: CSAPGTVANQPQHF.

This rearrangement joins TRBV2 to TRBJ1-1, with D unresolved. Between the trimmed V and J ends, which lost 8 bases and 1 base, there was a span of 11 bases. Germline CDR1 is SNHLY and CDR2 is FYNNEI. The CDR3 covers 13 residues. CDR3 in amino acids: CASPSGENTEAFF. The CDR3 coding sequence is TGTGCCAGCCCCTCGGGAGAGAACACTGAAGCTTTCTTT.

This clonotype was observed a few times. CDR3 loop: CASGTGDEQYF. The CDR3 DNA is TGTGCCAGCGGAACAGGGGACGAGCAGTACTTC. V is TRBV7-9 and J is TRBJ2-7; TRBD1 matches 7 bases. The CDR3 totals 11 residues. After removal of 8 bases from V and 5 bases from J, the junction contained 3 bases not matched to a gene. The germline V gene encodes CDR1 SEHNR and CDR2 FQNEAQ (reference sequence).

This rearrangement joins TRBV2 to TRBJ2-4; D perhaps matches TRBD2 (5 bases). The CDR3 contains 13 residues. Trimming took off 3 bases at V and 9 bases at J, with 12 bases between the two ends. Germline CDR1 is SNHLY and CDR2 is FYNNEI. The CDR3 bases are TGTGCCAGCAGTGATCAGGCAGAGGGCATTCAGTACTTC. Protein: CASSDQAEGIQYF.

V and J are TRBV15 and TRBJ2-2, with D perhaps matching TRBD2 (6 bases). The germline V and J ends were trimmed by 0 bases and 3 bases, with 14 bases remaining between them. This CDR3 spans 17 amino acids. Germline CDR1 and CDR2: LNHNV and YYDKDF (reference sequence). The CDR3 nucleotides read TGTGCCACCAGCAGAGATTGGGGGGAGTGGGACACCGGGGAGCTGTTTTTT. Translated: CATSRDWGEWDTGELFF.

This clonotype was counted a few times. V and J are TRBV11-2 and TRBJ2-1, with 8 bases matching TRBD2. Unmatched junction bases numbered 12, after V lost 6 bases and J lost 5 bases. The CDR3 is 16 residues long. Germline V gene data show CDR1 as SGHAT and CDR2 as FQNNGV. The CDR3 sequence is CASRQLTGTRNNEQFF. In DNA, the CDR3 is TGTGCCAGCAGGCAACTGACCGGGACTAGGAACAATGAGCAGTTCTTC.

This clonotype was seen only a few times. The genes are TRBV20-1 and TRBJ2-7; TRBD1 matches 8 bases. This CDR3 spans 13 amino acids. After removal of 4 bases from V and 3 bases from J, the junction contained 5 bases not matched to a gene. Per germline, CDR1 DFQATT and CDR2 SNEGSKA (reference sequence). The chain's CDR3 is CSATGTGNYEQYF. CDR3 bases: TGCAGTGCTACCGGGACAGGCAACTACGAGCAGTACTTC.

This clonotype was counted between two and nine times. The chain combines TRBV7-9 with TRBJ2-7, with D tentatively TRBD1 (6 bases). The CDR3 spans 13 residues. Germline V gene data show CDR1 as SEHNR and CDR2 as FQNEAQ (reference sequence). The V end lost 5 bases, the J end lost 3 bases, and 11 bases lay between the germline ends. CDR3 DNA sequence: TGTGCCAGCAGCGAGGGGGAAGTCTACGAGCAGTACTTC. This sequence encodes CASSEGEVYEQYF.

The V gene is TRBV29-1, the J gene TRBJ1-2, with 7 bases identical to TRBD1. Trimming removed 6 bases from V and 6 bases from J; junction bases left unmatched: 7. Germline V lookup: CDR1 SQVTM, CDR2 ANQGSEA. There are 12 residues in the CDR3. The CDR3 loop reads CSVGGQGDGYTF. CDR3 DNA sequence: TGCAGCGTAGGAGGCCAGGGGGATGGCTACACCTTC. The complete variable domain, with remaining parts taken from reference TRBV29-1 and TRBJ1-2, reads SAVISQKPSRDICQRGTSLTIQCQVDSQVTMMFWYRQQPGQSLTLIATANQGSEATYESGFVIDKFPISRPNLTFSTLTVSNMSPEDSSIYLCSVGGQGDGYTFGSGTRLTVV.

There are a few counts of this clonotype. This chain joins TRBV18 and TRBJ1-2; D remains ambiguous. V was shortened by 6 bases and J by 8 bases, with 19 bases between the two germline ends. Per germline, CDR1 KGHSH and CDR2 LQKENI. The length of the CDR3 is 14 residues. The CDR3 DNA is TGTGCCAGCTCCCGAAATAAACAGTCAGGAGGCTACACCTTC. Its protein is CASSRNKQSGGYTF.

The chain has TRBV6-6 and TRBJ1-1; weak D call: TRBD1 (6 bases). Between the trimmed V and J ends, which lost 2 bases and 2 bases, there was a span of 9 bases. CDR3 size: 14 residues. Germline lookup yields CDR1 MNHNY and CDR2 SVGAGI (reference sequence). The CDR3 DNA reads TGTGCCAGCAGTTACGCCAGGGGAAACACTGAAGCTTTCTTT. Residues: CASSYARGNTEAFF.

The rearrangement links TRBV7-2 to TRBJ1-5, with a weak D call TRBD1 (5 bases). CDR3 length: 14 amino acids. V was clipped by 5 bases and J by 5 bases, with 13 bases between them. Germline CDR1 SGHTA, CDR2 FQGNSA. In DNA form, the CDR3 reads TGTGCCAGCAGCCCCCGACAGACCCATCAGCCCCAGCATTTT. This encodes CASSPRQTHQPQHF.

The chain employs TRBV6-1 and TRBJ2-7, with 7 bases aligning to TRBD2. CDR3 length: 13 residues. The germline CDR1 and CDR2 sequences are MNHNS and SASEGT. V was clipped by 6 bases and J by 5 bases; unmatched bases: 7. The CDR3 region has the DNA TGTGCCAGCAGCCTCTGGGGACTAAACGAGCAGTACTTC. It translates to CASSLWGLNEQYF.